What follows are 29 T cell receptor beta chains derived from one specimen sequenced in a study of cytotoxic CD8 clonotypes in ibrutinib-treated CLL. Generated by immunoSEQ multiplex PCR, the TCRdb table keeps only in-frame clones and is missing some. The table shows around 29,000 clones, with approximately 68% occurring only once. Specimen: PBMCs, collected after 24 months of ibrutinib treatment. The source of these receptors is a human donor with chronic lymphocytic leukemia.

Here the CDR3 DNA reads TGTGCCAGCAGCGTAGGGCGCGGACGGCACCAAGAGACCCAGTACTTC. This encodes CASSVGRGRHQETQYF. This sequence joins TRBV9 and TRBJ2-5; D gene unclear. V lost 0 bases, J lost 0 bases, and 12 bases lay in between. The CDR3 covers 16 residues. CDR1 SGDLS and CDR2 YYNGEE come from the germline V gene.

This chain joins TRBV18 and TRBJ1-2; TRBD1 matches at 10 bases. The germline V gene encodes CDR1 KGHSH and CDR2 LQKENI. This CDR3 spans 17 amino acids. With V trimmed by 3 bases and J by 2 bases, 9 bases remained unmatched. The CDR3 sequence: CASSPLASGQGNYGYTF. The DNA for the CDR3 is TGTGCCAGCTCACCGCTGGCCTCGGGACAGGGGAACTATGGCTACACCTTC.

The V call is TRBV15, the J call TRBJ1-5; D gene uncertain. CDR3 length equals 18 residues. Between the trimmed V and J ends, which lost 0 bases and 0 bases, there was a span of 15 bases. The V gene's germline CDR1 is LNHNV and CDR2 YYDKDF (reference sequence). Here the CDR3 DNA reads TGTGCCACCAGCAGAGACCCCCCCGCTAGGGATAGCAATCAGCCCCAGCATTTT. Translating it yields CATSRDPPARDSNQPQHF.

This chain links TRBV7-2 with TRBJ2-5; D is unclear. This CDR3 contains 13 residues. Trimming pared 2 bases from V and 5 bases from J, leaving 9 bases between. Germline loops: CDR1 SGHTA, CDR2 FQGNSA. CDR3 sequence reads: CASSLSSIETQYF. The CDR3, as DNA: TGTGCCAGCAGCTTATCCTCCATTGAGACCCAGTACTTC.

This chain links TRBV15 with TRBJ2-7, with D perhaps assigned TRBD1 or TRBD2 (5 bases each). The CDR3 totals 13 residues. Germline V gives CDR1 LNHNV, CDR2 YYDKDF (reference sequence). With 7 bases removed from V and 5 bases from J, the gap between germline ends came to 15 bases. In DNA form, the CDR3 reads TGTGCCACCACCCCGACGGGGCGGGACGAGCAGTACTTC. Translating it yields CATTPTGRDEQYF.

This chain joins TRBV27 and TRBJ2-5; the match to TRBD1 covers 8 bases. TRBJ2-7 matches the DNA end more closely, so the J call is doubtful. CDR1 MNHEY and CDR2 SMNVEV come from the germline V gene (reference sequence). The CDR3 has 14 residues. The CDR3 region is CASSLGQGRYEQYF. CDR3 DNA sequence: TGTGCCAGCAGTCTAGGACAGGGCCGCTACGAGCAGTACTTC.

This rearrangement joins TRBV21-1 to TRBJ2-7; TRBD1 is the table's D call and was not checked against the DNA. TRBV21-1 is a recognized pseudogene. The CDR3 covers 16 residues. CDR3 residues: CASSKKARTGPYEQYF. CDR3 nucleotides: TGTGCCAGCAGCAAGAAGGCTAGGACAGGGCCCTACGAGCAGTACTTC.

V usage is TRBV7-9 and J usage is TRBJ1-2; D uncertain. Germline values: CDR1 SEHNR, CDR2 FQNEAQ (reference sequence). The CDR3 runs to 12 residues. Trimming cost V 1 base and J 5 bases, with 5 bases left between them. CDR3 in amino acids: CASSLDGYGYTF. In DNA form, the CDR3 reads TGTGCCAGCAGCTTAGACGGGTATGGCTACACCTTC.

V gene TRBV28 combines with J gene TRBJ2-5, with a tentative D call TRBD1 (6 bases). Germline lookup yields CDR1 MDHEN and CDR2 SYDVKM. CDR3 size: 14 residues. The V and J ends lost 6 bases and 1 base respectively, with 12 bases between them. The chain's CDR3 is CASRRTVTQETQYF. The CDR3 DNA follows: TGTGCCAGCAGACGGACAGTAACCCAAGAGACCCAGTACTTC.

This chain uses TRBV4-1 with TRBJ2-2, with 7 bases fitting TRBD1. Trimming took 0 bases from V and 7 from J; bases not matched to a gene: 5. Germline V gene sequence: CDR1 MGHRA, CDR2 YSYEKL. The CDR3 contains 15 residues. CDR3 sequence reads: CASSQDDRASGELFF. CDR3 sequence (DNA): TGCGCCAGCAGCCAAGATGACAGGGCCAGCGGGGAGCTGTTTTTT.

This clone was recorded a few times. The V call is TRBV7-8, the J call TRBJ1-5; 9 positions agree with TRBD1. The CDR3 loop spans 15 amino acids. Germline lookup yields CDR1 SGHVS and CDR2 FQNEAQ. The junction had 2 bases not matched to a gene; V was cut back by 1 base and J by 4 bases. The CDR3 DNA sequence: TGTGCCAGCAGCTTAGTGGGGACAGGGAATCAGCCCCAGCATTTT. Amino acids: CASSLVGTGNQPQHF.

This chain joins TRBV11-2 and TRBJ2-1, with TRBD1 identical over 8 bases. Germline assignment: CDR1 SGHAT and CDR2 FQNNGV. The J segment lost 10 bases and the V segment lost 1 base, leaving 6 bases of the junction unmatched. The CDR3 runs to 14 residues. CDR3 loop: CASSLVDRDFEQFF. The CDR3 nucleotides read TGTGCCAGCAGCTTAGTGGACAGGGACTTCGAGCAGTTCTTC.

This sequence joins TRBV13 and TRBJ2-7; 12 bases fit TRBD1. The V and J ends lost 5 bases and 6 bases, in that order; junction bases with no gene match: 8. Germline V gene data show CDR1 as PRHDT and CDR2 as FYEKMQ (reference sequence). There are 15 residues in the CDR3. In DNA form, the CDR3 reads TGTGCCAGCAGCCCCGGGACAGGGGGCCTCAGCGAGCAGTACTTC. Translation gives CASSPGTGGLSEQYF.

The genes are TRBV5-1 and TRBJ1-4; D is perhaps TRBD1 (5 bases). Germline V lookup: CDR1 SGHRS, CDR2 YFSETQ. V dropped 0 bases and J dropped 5 bases, with 11 bases sitting between them. This CDR3 region has 15 residues. This CDR3 is CASSLAQGRNEKLFF. The CDR3 DNA is TGCGCCAGCAGCTTGGCCCAGGGCAGAAATGAAAAACTGTTTTTT. Supplemented by reference TRBV5-1 and TRBJ1-4, the full variable domain reads KAGVTQTPRYLIKTRGQQVTLSCSPISGHRSVSWYQQTPGQGLQFLFEYFSETQRNKGNFPGRFSGRQFSNSRSEMNVSTLELGDSALYLCASSLAQGRNEKLFFGSGTQLSVL.

V usage is TRBV7-8 and J usage is TRBJ2-2, with 7 bases matching TRBD1. After removal of 7 bases from V and 2 bases from J, the junction contained 7 bases not matched to a gene. The CDR3 loop spans 15 amino acids. Looked up from germline, CDR1 is SGHVS and CDR2 is FQNEAQ. CDR3 region: CASNIRDSNTGELFF. In DNA form, the CDR3 reads TGTGCCAGCAACATCCGGGACAGTAACACCGGGGAGCTGTTTTTT.

The rearrangement joins TRBV19 to TRBJ2-2; 8 bases are shared with TRBD1. CDR1 and CDR2 from the germline V gene are LNHDA and SQIVND (reference sequence). The CDR3 sequence is 16 residues long. V dropped 5 bases and J dropped 7; count of bases not matched to a gene: 12. CDR3 sequence reads: CASSRDRPPSIGELFF. CDR3 coding DNA: TGTGCCAGTAGTCGGGACAGGCCTCCCTCTATCGGGGAGCTGTTTTTT.

The chain joins TRBV5-1 to TRBJ2-1, with a tentative D call TRBD2 (6 bases). Trimming shortened V by 2 bases and J by 0 bases, and 9 bases separated the two germline ends. The germline gives CDR1 SGHRS, CDR2 YFSETQ. The CDR3 sequence is 15 residues long. The DNA of the CDR3 is TGCGCCAGCAGCTTCGACGGGAGCTCCTACAATGAGCAGTTCTTC. This translates into CASSFDGSSYNEQFF.

This clone was seen only a few times. The J gene is TRBJ2-3, the V gene TRBV9; unclear D gene. CDR1 is SGDLS and CDR2 is YYNGEE in the germline V gene. The germline V and J ends were trimmed by 4 bases and 6 bases, with 15 bases remaining between them. The CDR3 covers 14 residues. CDR3 sequence: CASSPRILVDTQYF. The CDR3 nucleotides are TGTGCCAGCAGCCCCCGAATATTGGTCGATACGCAGTATTTT.

A single count supports this clone. The V call is TRBV2, the J call TRBJ1-4; possible D gene TRBD1, 6 bases. The CDR3 runs to 13 residues. The V end was cut by 8 bases, the J end by 7 bases, with 14 bases between. Germline lookup yields CDR1 SNHLY and CDR2 FYNNEI. The CDR3 region has the DNA TGTGCCAGCTCCACAGGGCTCCGTGAAAAACTGTTTTTT. It yields the protein CASSTGLREKLFF.

CDR3 DNA sequence: TGTGCCAGCAGCCCGCACAGGGGTCGGACTGAAGCTTTCTTT. Translating gives CASSPHRGRTEAFF. The chain joins TRBV7-9 to TRBJ1-1, with 7 nucleotides matching TRBD1. Trimming cost V 5 bases and J 5 bases; bases outside gene matches: 8. Germline CDR1 and CDR2: SEHNR and FQNEAQ (reference sequence). There are 14 residues in the CDR3. The complete variable domain, with remaining parts taken from reference TRBV7-9 and TRBJ1-1, reads DTGVSQNPRHKITKRGQNVTFRCDPISEHNRLYWYRQTLGQGPEFLTYFQNEAQLEKSRLLSDRFSAERPKGSFSTLEIQRTEQGDSAMYLCASSPHRGRTEAFFGQGTRLTVV.

This clone appeared a few times. The chain joins TRBV27 to TRBJ2-3, with 9 bases fitting TRBD1. Germline V gives CDR1 MNHEY, CDR2 SMNVEV (reference sequence). The CDR3 is 16 amino acids. After removal of 3 bases from V and 4 bases from J, the junction contained 8 bases not matched to a gene. CDR3 bases: TGTGCCAGCAGTTTTAAACAGGGGGCTGCAGCAGATACGCAGTATTTT. Protein product: CASSFKQGAAADTQYF.

The chain carries TRBV6-5 and TRBJ1-3; tentative D call: TRBD1 (5 bases). Germline V gene data show CDR1 as MNHEY and CDR2 as SVGAGI. The CDR3 is 14 residues long. Trimming removed 0 bases from V and 2 bases from J, with 5 bases in between. The CDR3 DNA follows: TGTGCCAGCAGTTACTCGGGGGCTGGAAACACCATATATTTT. As protein: CASSYSGAGNTIYF.

The chain employs TRBV5-6 and TRBJ1-5; D remains ambiguous. Germline-derived CDR1 and CDR2 are SGHDT and YYEEEE. The length of the CDR3 is 15 residues. The V end lost 0 bases, the J end lost 1 base, and 8 bases lay between the germline ends. The CDR3: CASSLAGQSNQPQHF. The DNA of the CDR3 is TGTGCCAGCAGCTTGGCCGGGCAGAGCAATCAGCCCCAGCATTTT.

In this sample, this clone turned up a few times. This rearrangement joins TRBV4-1 to TRBJ2-7, with TRBD1 as a possible D gene (5 bases). This CDR3 is built from 15 residues. In germline, CDR1 is MGHRA, CDR2 YSYEKL. Between the trimmed V and J ends, which lost 5 bases and 2 bases, there was a span of 16 bases. The CDR3 DNA is TGCGCCAGCAGCTTTAGGGGTGATGGGGCCTACGAGCAGTACTTC. It is translated as CASSFRGDGAYEQYF.

The gene calls are TRBV7-9 and TRBJ2-7, with a possible D match to TRBD2 (6 bases). Trimming stripped 5 bases from V and 2 bases from J, with 22 bases between. Germline V gene lookup returns CDR1 SEHNR and CDR2 FQNEAQ (reference sequence). The CDR3 length is 17 residues. The CDR3 coding sequence is TGTGCCAGCAGCCGGACGTCGCGGGTAGCGGACCCCTACGAGCAGTACTTC. It is translated as CASSRTSRVADPYEQYF.

The chain recombines TRBV2 with TRBJ2-5; D not certain. This CDR3 has 12 residues. The germline V and J ends were trimmed by 4 bases and 2 bases, with 5 bases remaining between them. Looked up from germline, CDR1 is SNHLY and CDR2 is FYNNEI. The CDR3 protein is CASSVKQETQYF. The CDR3 coding sequence is TGTGCCAGCAGTGTAAAGCAAGAGACCCAGTACTTC.

This chain links TRBV2 with TRBJ2-6; D is unclear. CDR3 size: 15 residues. Deletions cut 4 bases from V and 0 bases from J, with 7 bases between. Germline V lookup: CDR1 SNHLY, CDR2 FYNNEI. The CDR3 DNA is TGTGCCAGCAGTGCCTACTACTCTGGGGCCAACGTCCTGACTTTC. Translating it yields CASSAYYSGANVLTF. Using reference TRBV2 and TRBJ2-6 for the parts outside the CDR3, the full variable domain is EPEVTQTPSHQVTQMGQEVILRCVPISNHLYFYWYRQILGQKVEFLVSFYNNEISEKSEIFDDQFSVERPDGSNFTLKIRSTKLEDSAMYFCASSAYYSGANVLTFGAGSRLTVL.

This clone was seen only a few times. This rearrangement joins TRBV5-1 to TRBJ2-3; D unresolved. CDR3 size: 14 residues. The V end was cut by 5 bases, the J end by 2 bases, with 12 bases between. Germline lookup yields CDR1 SGHRS and CDR2 YFSETQ. For the CDR3, the DNA is TGCGCCAGCAGTGGGCTATCCCACACAGATACGCAGTATTTT. Its protein product is CASSGLSHTDTQYF.

The chain joins TRBV2 to TRBJ2-2; D not certain. In germline, CDR1 is SNHLY, CDR2 FYNNEI. The CDR3 totals 13 residues. V was pared by 6 bases and J by 1 base, with 6 bases between. CDR3 in amino acids: CASRAENTGELFF. In DNA form, the CDR3 reads TGTGCCAGCAGGGCAGAGAACACCGGGGAGCTGTTTTTT.